This TCR beta chain was sequenced for a study of cytomegalovirus exposure and HLA in healthy donors (dated by TCRdb to 2015 to 2018). For the wider study: According to an earlier analysis of a few hundred of the donors, about 179 million T cells yielded 117 million unique TCR beta sequences and around 280 Gb of sequence data. Roughly 320 gigabases of sequencing data and roughly 81 million unique TCR sequences made up an early release that covered approximately 650 HLA-typed donors. Of the roughly 400 genotyped donors, about 80% fell in the genetic ancestry cluster associated with self-reported Caucasian donors. The study aimed to test whether cataloging public T cell receptors could reveal signatures of past pathogen exposure. The study used immunosequencing to profile the T cell repertoires of 670 or so subjects and linked those repertoires to cytomegalovirus serostatus. Along with the approximately 650-subject first cohort, a separate validation cohort of approximately 110 different subjects was used. To predict cytomegalovirus infection status, the study combined high-throughput TCR immunosequencing, statistical association of individual TCRs with disease status, and machine learning. A later analysis re-analyzed previously published TCR beta repertoires from roughly 600 donors and added high-resolution HLA genotyping to study TCR occurrence patterns. In the later analysis, no new phenotypic data were used to find candidate immune exposures; instead, reliance was placed on TCR beta sequences and their occurrence across donors. To decide whether each TCR beta V gene segment behaved as functional or pseudogenic, an earlier analysis of fewer than 750 of the donors relied on high-throughput TCR beta sequencing. Donor age, sex, ethnicity and CMV serostatus were compiled alongside the repertoire data. A later genetic analysis took genome-wide SNP genotypes for about 65% of the 666 donors and used that subset as a discovery cohort. Every discovery cohort repertoire had been produced on one sequencing platform. HLA typing covered class I and class II loci at four-digit resolution. The number of typed donors differed by locus: about 620-640 for A, B, C, DRB1 and DQB1; approximately 540 for DQA1; some 610 for DPA1; and about 470 for DPB1. A handful of DR-DQ haplotypes were handled as single units for association and clustering because linkage in the cohort was strong. Among around 400 genotyped donors of the cohort, an average of approximately 230,000 unique TCR beta nucleotide sequences were sequenced per donor, roughly 20% of them non-productive. On the study overall, not on this receptor specifically: According to a later analysis, most CMV-associated TCR beta chains appeared to be HLA-restricted, and the HLA associations seemed to be driven largely by CMV exposure. In a later analysis, HLA-associated TCR beta chains showed more clonal expansion and lower generation probabilities than non-associated chains that were equally common. Over 15 rarely observed V segments, including chromosome 9 orphons, were excluded from the earlier analysis of several hundred of the donors because counts were too low. In a later analysis, 16,951 TCR beta sequences were associated with specific HLA alleles at a false discovery rate of 0.05. CMV serostatus was the only immune exposure information available for the cohort. A further reported finding was that TCR beta sequences accurately predicted the HLA-A and HLA-B alleles for most subjects in the first cohort. When HLA alleles, especially DR and DQ, strongly co-occurred, attributing TCR associations to individual alleles was difficult. HLA typing was unavailable for some donors at each locus, so association tests used only the typed subset. A cluster of highly shared sequence variants was judged likely to represent a technical artifact of the sequencing pipeline. Roughly uniform sequencing depth across donors was assumed in presence/absence analyses, although this assumption may not hold. According to the authors, the approach could potentially be generalized to other disease states and immunological phenotypes. Several of the top co-occurrence clusters appeared to be linked to parvovirus B19, influenza, CMV and Epstein-Barr virus, according to a later analysis. Broadly in line with IMGT annotations, most TCR beta V segments showed up in productive rearrangements about 87% or about 30% of the time in an earlier analysis of roughly 590 of the donors. Across donors, most TCR sequences were observed very rarely, whereas some public TCRs were present in many individuals. In the study, about 150 TCR beta chains were listed as associated with cytomegalovirus. In vitro tests confirmed that three of the cytomegalovirus-associated TCR beta chains recognize cytomegalovirus antigens. In both the original and validation cohorts, the classifier was reported to diagnose cytomegalovirus status with high specificity and sensitivity. Correlated functional status among segregating V segments might be attributable to linkage disequilibrium, but an unknown experimental factor could not be ruled out. Only TCR beta chains were sequenced in this cohort, and the absence of alpha or paired-chain data limited detectable features. In a later analysis, TCR association rates were found to vary across HLA loci, with the most associated TCRs seen for DRB1 alleles and the fewest for HLA-C alleles. In a later genetic analysis, a missense DCLRE1C variant was associated with V-gene and J-gene trimming of TCR beta chains, and the association was replicated in an independent cohort. According to a later genetic analysis, donors in an Asian-associated ancestry cluster had fewer N-insertions in productive TCRs than the roughly 670-donor mean.

In total, around 600 healthy bone marrow donors made up the cohort. At the time of sampling, all cohort members were nominally healthy, though unrecorded immune exposures were likely present. The donor was CMV seropositive and belonged to the group of a few hundred seropositive cohort members. Every donor gave a peripheral blood sample, and the peripheral blood mononuclear cells from that sample were used for TCR beta sequencing. The Qiagen DNeasy Blood Extraction Kit was used to extract genomic DNA from the blood cell samples. Remarks on this clone: Its antigen is still unknown. One base away there is no much larger clone; base qualities are not given.

Library preparation employed the immunoSEQ multiplex PCR assay. For the multiplex PCR, a mixture combining 60 forward primers for TCR Vbeta segments and 13 reverse primers for TCR Jbeta segments was used. Amplification of the CDR3 region of rearranged TCR beta genes was performed with a multiplex PCR assay on genomic DNA. The Illumina HiSeq System was used to sequence the amplified TCR beta libraries as 87-base-pair reads. On the study's bioinformatics: In a later analysis, 70 million to 95 million unique TCR beta chains were counted across the roughly 670 repertoires, and roughly 11 million of these chains were shared by at least two donors. A nearest-neighbor algorithm error-corrected the raw reads and collapsed the reads into unique sequences, merging closely related sequences to remove PCR and sequencing errors. V, D and J gene segments were assigned by aligning CDR3 sequences to IMGT reference sequences. Each retained sequence needed at least a six-nucleotide match to both a V gene segment and a J gene segment. Rearrangements were called productive when the CDR3 lacked stop codons and stayed in frame with V and J; all others were non-productive. Following IMGT convention, CDR3 was defined as the stretch from the second conserved V-encoded cysteine to the conserved J-encoded phenylalanine. The earlier analysis of around 640 of the donors excluded sequences that lacked an unambiguous match to a single V gene segment. An earlier analysis of fewer than 750 of the donors called V segments functional above 56.7% productive rearrangements and segregating when the between-donor standard deviation exceeded 5%. A statistical classification framework was built to diagnose cytomegalovirus status from the catalog of TCR beta chain sequences. A later analysis assigned V and J genes by comparing TCR nucleotide sequences with IMGT/GENE-DB human TR gene sequences. A later analysis assigned CDR3 sequences and most-parsimonious VDJ recombination scenarios with the TCRdist pipeline. In a later analysis, every TCR beta chain was defined by the combination of its CDR3 amino acid sequence and its V-gene family, and reads without a unique V-gene family were dropped. A later analysis removed 592 highly shared, low-generation-probability nucleotide sequences to deal with suspected cross-contamination and a sequencing artifact. A later analysis calculated a clonal expansion index for each public chain from normalized within-repertoire ranks of inferred template counts. In a later analysis, generation probabilities were computed using a VDJ recombination model fitted to out-of-frame rearrangements, and the results were checked against IGoR. In a later analysis, hypergeometric tests were used to score TCR-TCR, TCR-HLA and TCR-CMV co-occurrence, with a repertoire-size bias correction applied to TCR pairs. In a later analysis, false discovery rates were estimated by permuting HLA or CMV assignments 20 times. A later analysis grouped co-occurring TCRs with DBSCAN, adding TCRdist sequence similarity when clustering within HLA-allele-positive subsets. Repertoires with fewer than 30,000 or more than 120,000 public chains were left out of co-occurrence clustering, as were five repertoires with anomalous nucleotide sharing. TCRdb holds this immuneACCESS table with in-frame rearrangements only. Some clones are missing; in checked studies, unresolved V genes explain under half, and the rest has no known cause. From that table come the V and J calls and clone size; the DNA was used to work out D and trimming. The sample table lists 150,000 to 200,000 clones, over 65% of them with a count of one. The top ten clones comprise 4.7% of the sample.

The source of this sequence is a man younger than 35 in good health and CMV-seropositive. The sample comprised PBMCs.

At the DNA level, the sequence is TGTGCCAGCAGCGCTTTGACTCTGGGTTTCGCAGATACGCAGTATTTT. It codes for CASSALTLGFADTQYF. The chain links TRBV14 with TRBJ2-3; no D gene can be assigned with confidence. Looking up the germline V gene yields CDR1 SGHDN and CDR2 FVKESK. The junction carries 19 bases between V and J, which are trimmed by 5 bases and 4 bases respectively. The CDR3 numbers 16 residues from cysteine through phenylalanine. The DNA shown is the 48-base CDR3, in frame from base 1.